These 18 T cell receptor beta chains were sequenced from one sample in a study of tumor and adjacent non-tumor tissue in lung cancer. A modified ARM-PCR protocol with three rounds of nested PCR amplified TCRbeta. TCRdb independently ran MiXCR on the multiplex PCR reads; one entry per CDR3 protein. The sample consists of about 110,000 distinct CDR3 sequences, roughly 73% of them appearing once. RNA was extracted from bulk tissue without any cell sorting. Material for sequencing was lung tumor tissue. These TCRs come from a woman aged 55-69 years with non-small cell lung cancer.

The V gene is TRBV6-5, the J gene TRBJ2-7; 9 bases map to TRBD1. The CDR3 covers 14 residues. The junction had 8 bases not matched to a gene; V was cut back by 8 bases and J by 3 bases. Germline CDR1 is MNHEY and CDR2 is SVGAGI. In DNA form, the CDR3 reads TGTGCCAGCGTCCAGACAGGGGGTGACTACGAGCAGTACTTC. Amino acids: CASVQTGGDYEQYF.

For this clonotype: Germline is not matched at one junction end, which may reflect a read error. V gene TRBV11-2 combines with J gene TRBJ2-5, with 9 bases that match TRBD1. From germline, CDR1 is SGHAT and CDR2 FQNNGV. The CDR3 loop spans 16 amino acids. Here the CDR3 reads CASRLAARTGVQTQYF. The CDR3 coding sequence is TGTGCCAGCAGATTAGCCGCGCGGACAGGGGTACAGACCCAGTACTTC.

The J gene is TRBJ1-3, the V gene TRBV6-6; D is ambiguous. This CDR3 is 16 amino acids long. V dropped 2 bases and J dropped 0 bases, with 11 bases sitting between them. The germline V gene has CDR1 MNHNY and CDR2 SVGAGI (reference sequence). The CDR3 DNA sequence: TGTGCCAGCAGTTACATGGGTGCGAGCTCTGGAAACACCATATATTTT. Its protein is CASSYMGASSGNTIYF.

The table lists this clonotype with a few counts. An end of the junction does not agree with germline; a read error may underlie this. CDR3 DNA sequence: TGTGCCAGCAGTGTGCACAGGAAAGAGACCCAATACTTC. Translating it yields CASSVHRKETQYF. The chain couples TRBV6-1 to TRBJ2-5, with D maybe TRBD1 (5 bases). In germline, CDR1 is MNHNS, CDR2 SASEGT. This CDR3 spans 13 amino acids.

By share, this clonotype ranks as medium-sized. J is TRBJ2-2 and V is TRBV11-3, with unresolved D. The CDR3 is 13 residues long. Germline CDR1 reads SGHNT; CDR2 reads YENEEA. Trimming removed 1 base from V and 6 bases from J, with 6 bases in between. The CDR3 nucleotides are TGTGCCAGCAGCTTAGTAGGGTCCGGGGAGCTGTTTTTT. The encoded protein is CASSLVGSGELFF.

The CDR3 is CSATRQIQETQYF. The CDR3 nucleotides read TGCAGTGCGACTCGACAGATTCAAGAGACCCAGTACTTC. The rearrangement joins TRBV20-1 to TRBJ2-5, with a possible D match to TRBD1 (5 bases). Trimming left V 6 bases short and J 2 bases short, with 13 bases between. Per germline, CDR1 DFQATT and CDR2 SNEGSKA (reference sequence). CDR3 length equals 13 residues.

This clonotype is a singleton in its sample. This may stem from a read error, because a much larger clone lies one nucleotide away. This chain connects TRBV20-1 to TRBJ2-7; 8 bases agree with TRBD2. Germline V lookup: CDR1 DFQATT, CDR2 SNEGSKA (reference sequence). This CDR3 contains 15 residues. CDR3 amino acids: CNASFGSGDSLEQYF. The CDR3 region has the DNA TGCAATGCTAGTTTTGGTAGCGGGGACTCCTTAGAGCAGTACTTC.

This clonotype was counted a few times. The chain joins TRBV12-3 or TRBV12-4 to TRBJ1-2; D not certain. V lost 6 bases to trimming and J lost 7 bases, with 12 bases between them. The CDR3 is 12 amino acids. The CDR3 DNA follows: TGTGCCAGCAGCAACCTGGCGGGTGGCTACACCTTC. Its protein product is CASSNLAGGYTF.

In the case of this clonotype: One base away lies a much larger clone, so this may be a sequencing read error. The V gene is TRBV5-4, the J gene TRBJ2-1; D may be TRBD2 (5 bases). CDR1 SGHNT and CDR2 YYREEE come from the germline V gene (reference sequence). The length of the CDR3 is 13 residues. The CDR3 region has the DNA TGTGCCAGCTGCTTCACGGGGTACAATGAGCAGTTCTTC. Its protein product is CASCFTGYNEQFF.

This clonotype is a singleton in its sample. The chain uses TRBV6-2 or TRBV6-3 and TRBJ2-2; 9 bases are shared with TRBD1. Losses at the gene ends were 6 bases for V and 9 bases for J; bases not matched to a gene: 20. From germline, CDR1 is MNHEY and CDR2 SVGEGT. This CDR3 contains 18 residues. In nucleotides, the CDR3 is TGTGCCAGCAGCCCTCTTGGCCTGGACAGGGGAGTTGCCAGGGAGCTGTTTTTT. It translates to CASSPLGLDRGVARELFF.

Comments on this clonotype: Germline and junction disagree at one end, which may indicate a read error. The CDR3: CASNSSNTGEPFF. CDR3 bases: TGTGCCAGCAACTCGAGTAACACCGGGGAGCCGTTTTTT. The chain carries TRBV6-6 and TRBJ2-2; weak D call: TRBD2 (5 bases). Looked up from germline, CDR1 is MNHNY and CDR2 is SVGAGI (reference sequence). This CDR3 is built from 13 residues.

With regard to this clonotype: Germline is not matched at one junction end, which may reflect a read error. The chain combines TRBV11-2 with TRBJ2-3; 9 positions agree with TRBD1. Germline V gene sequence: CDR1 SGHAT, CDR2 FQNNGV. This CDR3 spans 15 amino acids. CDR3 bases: TGTGTCAGCAGCTTACGACAGGGGGATACAGATACGCAGTTTTTT. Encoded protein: CVSSLRQGDTDTQFF.

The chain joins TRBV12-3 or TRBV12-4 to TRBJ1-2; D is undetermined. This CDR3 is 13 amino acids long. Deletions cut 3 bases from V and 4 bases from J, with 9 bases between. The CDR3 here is CASSFVPIYGYTF. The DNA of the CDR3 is TGTGCCAGCAGTTTCGTCCCCATCTATGGCTACACCTTC.

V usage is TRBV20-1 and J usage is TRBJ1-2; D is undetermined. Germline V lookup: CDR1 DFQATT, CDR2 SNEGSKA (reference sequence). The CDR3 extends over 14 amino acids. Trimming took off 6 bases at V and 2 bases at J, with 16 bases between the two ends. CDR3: CSAAPMGENYGYTF. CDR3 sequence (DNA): TGCAGTGCCGCCCCCATGGGAGAAAACTATGGCTACACCTTC.

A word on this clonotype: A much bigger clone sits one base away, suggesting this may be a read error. The CDR3 DNA sequence: TGCGCCAGCGCAATGGGACAGTTTAACTATGGCTACACCTTC. Translated: CASAMGQFNYGYTF. This rearrangement joins TRBV10-2 to TRBJ1-2, with 7 bases identical to TRBD1. J gave up 1 base and V 8 bases, and 7 bases lay outside the gene matches. CDR1 is WSHSY, CDR2 SAAADI, per germline. The CDR3 consists of 14 residues.

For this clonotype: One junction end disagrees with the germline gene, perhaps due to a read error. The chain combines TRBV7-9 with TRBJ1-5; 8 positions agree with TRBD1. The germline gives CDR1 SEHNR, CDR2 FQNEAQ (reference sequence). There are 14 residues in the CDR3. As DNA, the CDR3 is TGTACCAGCAGCGCCTCAGGGGGCGAACAGCCCCAGCATTTT. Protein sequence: CTSSASGGEQPQHF. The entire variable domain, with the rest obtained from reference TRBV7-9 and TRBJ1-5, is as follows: DTGVSQNPRHKITKRGQNVTFRCDPISEHNRLYWYRQTLGQGPEFLTYFQNEAQLEKSRLLSDRFSAERPKGSFSTLEIQRTEQGDSAMYLCTSSASGGEQPQHFGDGTRLSIL.

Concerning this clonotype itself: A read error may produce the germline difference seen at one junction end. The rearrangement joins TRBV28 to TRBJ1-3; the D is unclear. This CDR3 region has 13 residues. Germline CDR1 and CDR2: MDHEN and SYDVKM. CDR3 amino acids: CASQTGSGNNIYF. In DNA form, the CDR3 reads TGTGCCAGTCAGACGGGGTCTGGAAACAACATATATTTT.

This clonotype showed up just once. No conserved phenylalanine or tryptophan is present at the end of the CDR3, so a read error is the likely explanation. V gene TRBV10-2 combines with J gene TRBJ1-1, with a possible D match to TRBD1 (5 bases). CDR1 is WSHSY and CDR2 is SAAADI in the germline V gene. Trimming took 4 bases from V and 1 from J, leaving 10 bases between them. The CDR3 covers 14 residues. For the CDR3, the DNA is TGCGCCAGCAGTGGGCAAACAGGGAACACTGAAGCTTTCACT. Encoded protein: CASSGQTGNTEAFT.